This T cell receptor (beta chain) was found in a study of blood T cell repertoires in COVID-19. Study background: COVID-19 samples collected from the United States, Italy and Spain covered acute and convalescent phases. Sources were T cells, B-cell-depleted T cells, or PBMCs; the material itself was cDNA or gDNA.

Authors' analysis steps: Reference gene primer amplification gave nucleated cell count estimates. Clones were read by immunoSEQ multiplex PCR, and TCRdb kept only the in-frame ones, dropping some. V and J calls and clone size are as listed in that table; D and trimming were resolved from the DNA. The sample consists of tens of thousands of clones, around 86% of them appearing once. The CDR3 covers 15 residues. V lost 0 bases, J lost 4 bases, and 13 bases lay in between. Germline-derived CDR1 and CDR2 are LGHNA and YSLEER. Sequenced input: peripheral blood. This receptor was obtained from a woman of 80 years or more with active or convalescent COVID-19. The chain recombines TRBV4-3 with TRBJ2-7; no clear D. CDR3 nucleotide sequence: TGCGCCAGCAGCCAAGAGAGGTCCCCTTTGTACGAGCAGTACTTC. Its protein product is CASSQERSPLYEQYF.